What follows are 21 T cell receptor beta chains derived from one specimen sequenced in a study of T-cell reconstitution after alpha-beta-depleted transplantation in children. TCRbeta library preparation incorporated unique molecular identifiers. TCRdb re-called the PCR reads through MiXCR, storing one row per CDR3 protein. The table includes tens of thousands of distinct CDR3 sequences, around 15% detected once. This material consisted of PBMCs, mostly from graft donor cells, taken 180 days after TCRalphabeta/CD19-depleted stem cell transplant. All receptors come from a male patient aged 2 to 9 who had a stem cell transplant for acute lymphoblastic leukemia, so the T cells may come from the graft donor.

This clonotype was observed a few times. The rearrangement links TRBV29-1 to TRBJ1-1; possibly TRBD1 for D (6 bases). This CDR3 has 13 amino acids. The germline V gene has CDR1 SQVTM and CDR2 ANQGSEA. The V and J ends lost 3 bases and 0 bases respectively, with 8 bases between them. CDR3 region: CSVDRGLNTEAFF. Written as DNA, the CDR3 is TGCAGCGTTGACAGGGGACTGAACACTGAAGCTTTCTTT.

Regarding this clonotype: This may be a read error, as it is one base from a much larger clone. The DNA is omitted, as the CDR3 cannot be located on it reliably, and the CDR3 follows TCRdb's listing. This chain uses TRBV5-1 with TRBJ2-7; the table gives TRBD1 as D, unverified against the DNA. From its first to its last residue, the CDR3 has 13 amino acids. Germline CDR1 and CDR2: SGHRS and YFSETQ. This CDR3 is CASSVGQGTEHYF.

The gene calls are TRBV20-1 and TRBJ1-1; D is perhaps TRBD1 (5 bases). Germline V gene data show CDR1 as DFQATT and CDR2 as SNEGSKA (reference sequence). The length of the CDR3 is 15 residues. The ends were cut back, 0 bases at V and 4 bases at J, with 15 bases in the middle. The CDR3 nucleotides read TGCAGTGCTAGAGAGCCCGTGGGAGGGGTCACTGAAGCTTTCTTT. Protein: CSAREPVGGVTEAFF.

This clonotype was counted at least ten times. The gene calls are TRBV27 and TRBJ2-1, with D tentatively TRBD1 or TRBD2 (5 bases each). Trimming left V 3 bases short and J 8 bases short, with 11 bases between. CDR3 length: 13 residues. Germline V CDR1 and CDR2: MNHEY, SMNVEV (reference sequence). The CDR3 loop reads CASSLRRDHEQFF. The CDR3, as DNA: TGTGCCAGCAGTTTGCGTAGGGACCATGAGCAGTTCTTC.

The V call is TRBV5-1, the J call TRBJ2-3; 11 nucleotides line up with TRBD2. The germline CDR1 and CDR2 sequences are SGHRS and YFSETQ. The CDR3 totals 16 residues. After removal of 5 bases from V and 3 bases from J, the junction contained 8 bases not matched to a gene. CDR3 coding DNA: TGCGCCAGCAGTTCCCCTAGCGGGGGGAGGACAGATACGCAGTATTTT. It encodes CASSSPSGGRTDTQYF. The full variable domain, in which reference TRBV5-1 and TRBJ2-3 provide the parts outside the CDR3, is KAGVTQTPRYLIKTRGQQVTLSCSPISGHRSVSWYQQTPGQGLQFLFEYFSETQRNKGNFPGRFSGRQFSNSRSEMNVSTLELGDSALYLCASSSPSGGRTDTQYFGPGTRLTVL.

A word on this clonotype: One end of the junction fails to match germline, which may point to a read error. This sequence joins TRBV7-9 and TRBJ1-2; TRBD1 matches at 7 bases. The CDR3 extends over 14 amino acids. Germline loops: CDR1 SEHNR, CDR2 FQNEAQ (reference sequence). CDR3 in DNA: TGTGCCAGCGGCCGACAGGGTGTTAACTATGGCCACACCTTC. It yields the protein CASGRQGVNYGHTF.

This clonotype occurred a few times. The J gene is TRBJ2-1, the V gene TRBV9; 7 bases agree with TRBD1. CDR3 length: 13 amino acids. V lost 3 bases to trimming and J lost 4 bases; unmatched junction nucleotides: 1. The germline gives CDR1 SGDLS, CDR2 YYNGEE. CDR3 nucleotides: TGTGCCAGCAGCGCGACAGGGTACAATGAGCAGTTCTTC. Protein product: CASSATGYNEQFF.

The V and J genes are TRBV5-1 and TRBJ2-2; D ambiguous. The CDR3 is 16 residues long. Germline V gene sequence: CDR1 SGHRS, CDR2 YFSETQ. V dropped 5 bases and J dropped 0 bases, with 14 bases sitting between them. CDR3 nucleotide sequence: TGCGCCAGCAGATTACGACCAGCAGCGAACACCGGGGAGCTGTTTTTT. Protein sequence: CASRLRPAANTGELFF.

The genes are TRBV20-1 and TRBJ1-4, with TRBD1 matching over 7 bases. Trimming removed 5 bases from V and 7 bases from J; junction bases left unmatched: 13. This CDR3 region has 15 residues. Germline CDR1 and CDR2: DFQATT and SNEGSKA (reference sequence). CDR3 residues: CSAQIDREEGEKLFF. CDR3 nucleotide sequence: TGCAGTGCTCAAATCGACAGGGAAGAGGGTGAAAAACTGTTTTTT.

The rearrangement uses TRBV29-1 and TRBJ2-7; D gene ambiguous. Germline assignment: CDR1 SQVTM and CDR2 ANQGSEA. V lost 3 bases, J lost 2 bases, and 8 bases lay in between. The CDR3 has 12 amino acids. This CDR3 reads CSVDDGTYEQYF. CDR3 nucleotide sequence: TGCAGCGTTGACGACGGAACCTACGAGCAGTACTTC.

In its sample, this clonotype was seen a few times. The chain employs TRBV12-3 or TRBV12-4 and TRBJ1-6; D is unclear. This CDR3 is 14 amino acids long. V lost 5 bases and J 6 bases, leaving 11 bases between the germline ends. CDR3 coding DNA: TGTGCCAGCAGTGACGGGATGTCTAATTCACCCCTCCACTTT. Residues: CASSDGMSNSPLHF.

V and J are TRBV6-2 or TRBV6-3 and TRBJ2-5; D call uncertain. The germline V gene encodes CDR1 MNHEY and CDR2 SVGEGT. There are 13 residues in the CDR3. V was trimmed by 6 bases and J by 2 bases, leaving 10 bases between them. Here the CDR3 reads CASSPQVQETQYF. The CDR3 bases are TGTGCCAGCAGCCCCCAGGTTCAAGAGACCCAGTACTTC.

The chain recombines TRBV20-1 with TRBJ1-6; no definite D call. With 3 bases removed from V and 0 bases from J, the gap between germline ends came to 9 bases. CDR1 DFQATT and CDR2 SNEGSKA come from the germline V gene (reference sequence). CDR3 length equals 15 residues. CDR3 in DNA: TGCAGTGCTAGGGCCGTAAACTCCTATAATTCACCCCTCCACTTT. Translated, it gives CSARAVNSYNSPLHF.

The V gene is TRBV20-1, the J gene TRBJ2-3; 7 nucleotides agree with TRBD2. The CDR3 totals 14 residues. Germline CDR1 reads DFQATT; CDR2 reads SNEGSKA (reference sequence). V was clipped by 4 bases and J by 0 bases; unmatched bases: 4. CDR3 protein: CSAKLGGSTDTQYF. CDR3 nucleotide sequence: TGCAGTGCTAAACTGGGGGGGAGCACAGATACGCAGTATTTT.

This chain joins TRBV11-2 and TRBJ2-1; 9 positions match TRBD2. This CDR3 contains 21 residues. The germline CDR1 and CDR2 sequences are SGHAT and FQNNGV. J lost 0 bases, V lost 1 base, and 16 bases had no gene match. The CDR3 spells CASSLVGLLAGKRSSYNEQFF. Written as DNA, the CDR3 is TGTGCCAGCAGCTTAGTTGGCCTCCTAGCGGGGAAGAGGAGCTCCTACAATGAGCAGTTCTTC.

This chain links TRBV20-1 with TRBJ2-1, with 10 bases fitting TRBD2. This CDR3 contains 15 residues. CDR1 is DFQATT, CDR2 SNEGSKA, per germline (reference sequence). V shed 1 base and J 4 bases; nucleotides not matched to a gene: 4. The CDR3 loop is CSARVLAGAYNEQFF. CDR3 nucleotides: TGCAGTGCTAGAGTTCTAGCGGGGGCGTACAATGAGCAGTTCTTC.

V is TRBV20-1 and J is TRBJ1-3; the D gene is possibly TRBD1 (5 bases). The V and J ends lost 0 bases and 1 base respectively, with 13 bases between them. The CDR3 runs 16 residues. Germline assignment: CDR1 DFQATT and CDR2 SNEGSKA (reference sequence). The DNA of the CDR3 is TGCAGTGCTAGAGATCAGGGTCCCAGGTCTGGAAACACCATATATTTT. It encodes CSARDQGPRSGNTIYF.

Here the CDR3 reads CASSHPGLAGIYEQYF. Here the CDR3 DNA reads TGTGCCAGCAGCCATCCGGGACTAGCGGGGATCTACGAGCAGTACTTC. The J gene is TRBJ2-7, the V gene TRBV3-1; 13 nucleotides match TRBD2. The V gene end was trimmed by 3 bases and the J gene end by 3 bases; junction bases not matched to a gene: 5. CDR1 and CDR2 from the germline V gene are LGHDT and YNNKEL (reference sequence). The CDR3 covers 16 residues.

This clonotype occurred a few times. The V call is TRBV29-1, the J call TRBJ2-1, with D possibly TRBD2 on 7 matching bases. CDR3 length: 16 amino acids. V lost 0 bases to trimming and J lost 4 bases, with 16 bases between them. Germline V gene lookup returns CDR1 SQVTM and CDR2 ANQGSEA. In DNA form, the CDR3 reads TGCAGCGTTGAAGATCCGGCTAGCGGACAGTACAATGAGCAGTTCTTC. The encoded protein is CSVEDPASGQYNEQFF.

Worth noting for this clonotype: A clone one base away is much larger, so this may be a read error. This chain links TRBV7-2 with TRBJ2-3, with TRBD2 matching over 9 bases. Germline trimming cut 2 bases from V and 2 bases from J; bases unmatched to any gene: 5. This CDR3 is built from 16 residues. CDR1 SGHTA and CDR2 FQGNSA come from the germline V gene. The CDR3 here is CASSLHGTSPTDTQYF. As DNA, the CDR3 is TGTGCCAGCAGCTTACATGGGACTAGCCCCACAGATACGCAGTATTTT.

The CDR3 here is CASSPRASTDTQYF. The CDR3 DNA sequence: TGTGCCAGCAGTCCTCGGGCCAGCACAGATACGCAGTATTTT. V gene TRBV12-3 or TRBV12-4 combines with J gene TRBJ2-3; D ambiguous. Deletions cut 5 bases from V and 0 bases from J, with 9 bases between. CDR3 size: 14 residues.